Below, 19 T cell receptor beta chains from the same sample are listed, as sequenced in a study of CD8 T cells in Susac syndrome (dated by TCRdb to between 2018 and 2020). Receptors were amplified or captured by the immunoSEQ multiplex PCR assay. RNA was extracted with the RNeasy kit and about 0.5 to 1 ug was reverse transcribed using random hexamers. TCRdb reprocessed the public reads (quality trimming at Q25 with fastp, clone calling with MiXCR) and kept in-frame beta chains. Rows are unified per CDR3 protein, each entry keeping the most common DNA and genes. The sample records some 170,000 distinct CDR3 sequences, approximately 94% of which are singletons. The ten largest clones take up about 0.09% of the sample. Sequenced input: CD4+ T cells from PBMCs. These receptors all stem from a human donor with multiple sclerosis.

V usage is TRBV20-1 and J usage is TRBJ2-3; D tentatively reads TRBD1 or TRBD2 (5 bases each). CDR3 length: 14 amino acids. CDR1 is DFQATT, CDR2 SNEGSKA, per germline (reference sequence). V shed 1 base and J shed 8 bases, with 16 bases lying between them. The CDR3 region has the DNA TGCAGTGCTAGAGTGGGGGTTAGCACCGGTACGCAGTATTTT. This encodes CSARVGVSTGTQYF.

CDR3 loop: CASSVGQGEGYEQYF. CDR3 in DNA: TGTGCCAGCAGCGTCGGACAGGGGGAGGGTTACGAGCAGTACTTC. The rearrangement links TRBV9 to TRBJ2-7; TRBD1 aligns across 10 bases. The V gene's germline CDR1 is SGDLS and CDR2 YYNGEE. This CDR3 is built from 15 residues. V lost 2 bases, J lost 4 bases, and 6 bases stayed unmatched.

The rearrangement joins TRBV5-1 to TRBJ1-2; D might be TRBD1 (5 bases). The CDR3 has 15 residues. Trimming took off 3 bases at V and 4 bases at J, with 16 bases between the two ends. Germline V gene sequence: CDR1 SGHRS, CDR2 YFSETQ. This CDR3 is CASSSIGARPYGYTF. The CDR3 DNA reads TGCGCCAGCAGCTCGATAGGGGCACGGCCCTATGGCTACACCTTC.

This clonotype showed up just once. The rearrangement links TRBV28 to TRBJ1-4; D gene ambiguous. Trimming removed 11 bases from V and 10 bases from J, with 20 bases in between. The germline CDR1 and CDR2 sequences are MDHEN and SYDVKM. The CDR3 totals 13 residues. The CDR3 spells CAGSEGIKGKLFF. Written as DNA, the CDR3 is TGTGCCGGGTCCGAAGGTATCAAGGGAAAACTGTTTTTT.

The chain joins TRBV20-1 to TRBJ1-2, with unresolved D. CDR3 length: 11 amino acids. CDR1 and CDR2 from the germline V gene are DFQATT and SNEGSKA (reference sequence). V lost 3 bases, J lost 4 bases, and 6 bases lay in between. The CDR3 protein is CSASQTYGYTF. In DNA form, the CDR3 reads TGCAGTGCTAGCCAGACCTATGGCTACACCTTC.

The rearrangement links TRBV14 to TRBJ1-2; D ambiguous. Germline V gene lookup returns CDR1 SGHDN and CDR2 FVKESK. The CDR3 loop spans 12 amino acids. V lost 1 base, J lost 8 bases, and 8 bases lay in between. CDR3 sequence reads: CASSQGDGGYTF. The CDR3 DNA reads TGTGCCAGCAGCCAAGGAGACGGGGGCTACACCTTC.

The genes are TRBV3-1 and TRBJ1-2; no clear D. Looked up from germline, CDR1 is LGHDT and CDR2 is YNNKEL (reference sequence). The CDR3 spans 14 residues. Trimming took 3 bases from V and 5 from J, leaving 13 bases between them. The CDR3 is CASSQSSTVYGYTF. In DNA, the CDR3 is TGTGCCAGCAGCCAGAGTTCCACAGTTTATGGCTACACCTTC.

The V gene is TRBV20-1, the J gene TRBJ2-1, with TRBD2 identical over 12 bases. Germline lookup yields CDR1 DFQATT and CDR2 SNEGSKA (reference sequence). This CDR3 contains 16 residues. Unmatched junction bases numbered 3, after V lost 3 bases and J lost 0 bases. The CDR3 sequence is CSASTSGRSSYNEQFF. The CDR3 DNA reads TGCAGTGCTAGTACTAGCGGGAGGAGCTCCTACAATGAGCAGTTCTTC.

This clonotype appeared a few times. V and J are TRBV7-3 and TRBJ1-1; 8 bases agree with TRBD1. V lost 3 bases, J lost 4 bases, and 1 base stayed unmatched. Germline V gene lookup returns CDR1 SGHTA and CDR2 FQGTGA. The CDR3 spans 13 residues. The CDR3 reads CASSFTGGTEAFF. CDR3 nucleotide sequence: TGTGCCAGCAGCTTCACAGGGGGCACTGAAGCTTTCTTT.

The rearrangement uses TRBV7-9 and TRBJ1-2; tentative D call: TRBD1 (5 bases). The CDR3 is 14 residues long. Germline CDR1 reads SEHNR; CDR2 reads FQNEAQ (reference sequence). Deletions cut 1 base from V and 6 bases from J, with 12 bases between. CDR3 nucleotide sequence: TGTGCCAGCAGCTTAGAAAGGGGTCTTAATGGCTACACCTTC. It codes for CASSLERGLNGYTF.

The chain employs TRBV28 and TRBJ2-5, with D tentatively TRBD1 (6 bases). CDR3 length: 12 residues. From germline, CDR1 is MDHEN and CDR2 SYDVKM. Trimming took 11 bases from V and 1 from J, leaving 11 bases between them. CDR3 residues: CAARTAQETQYF. The CDR3 DNA sequence: TGTGCCGCCCGGACAGCCCAAGAGACCCAGTACTTC.

The gene calls are TRBV7-2 and TRBJ1-5; D gene unclear. CDR3 length: 13 amino acids. Between the trimmed V and J ends, which lost 3 bases and 4 bases, there was a span of 7 bases. Germline lookup yields CDR1 SGHTA and CDR2 FQGNSA. The CDR3 is CASSFQENQPQHF. The CDR3 nucleotides read TGTGCCAGCAGCTTCCAGGAGAATCAGCCCCAGCATTTT.

The chain employs TRBV16 and TRBJ2-6; D is unresolved. The V gene's germline CDR1 is KGHSY and CDR2 FQNENV. The CDR3 totals 16 residues. Trimming took 4 bases from V and 1 from J, leaving 11 bases between them. In nucleotides, the CDR3 is TGTGCCAGCAGCCCTAAGCAGATATCTGGGGCCAACGTCCTGACTTTC. This sequence encodes CASSPKQISGANVLTF.

CDR3 amino acids: CASSPGQRHGYTF. DNA of the CDR3: TGTGCCAGCAGCCCTGGGCAGCGCCATGGCTACACCTTC. The chain links TRBV7-9 to TRBJ1-2; no clear D gene. V dropped 5 bases and J dropped 6 bases, with 13 bases sitting between them. This CDR3 is built from 13 residues. The V gene's germline CDR1 is SEHNR and CDR2 FQNEAQ (reference sequence).

CDR3 sequence (DNA): TGTGCCAGCAGCTTAGCTAGAAATCGGTACAATGAGCAGTTCTTC. It yields the protein CASSLARNRYNEQFF. The chain couples TRBV11-2 to TRBJ2-1; D is undetermined. Germline CDR1 and CDR2: SGHAT and FQNNGV. Trimming removed 1 base from V and 4 bases from J, with 11 bases in between. The CDR3 runs 15 residues.

The CDR3 nucleotides are TGCAGTGAAGGCTCCCTCATTGAGCAGTTCTTC. This codes for CSEGSLIEQFF. V is TRBV20-1 and J is TRBJ2-1; D unclear. V was shortened by 7 bases and J by 9 bases, with 13 bases between the two germline ends. CDR1 and CDR2 from the germline V gene are DFQATT and SNEGSKA (reference sequence). This CDR3 region has 11 residues.

The chain employs TRBV20-1 and TRBJ2-1; 9 bases match TRBD2. The CDR3 has 14 residues. Trimming at V came to 6 bases and at J to 4 bases, leaving 7 bases not matched to a gene. In germline, CDR1 is DFQATT, CDR2 SNEGSKA (reference sequence). CDR3: CSAPRGRDYNEQFF. Here the CDR3 DNA reads TGCAGTGCCCCACGCGGGAGGGATTACAATGAGCAGTTCTTC.

The chain has TRBV4-2 and TRBJ2-3, with D perhaps TRBD2 (5 bases). The CDR3 has 14 amino acids. The germline V and J ends were trimmed by 1 base and 6 bases, with 11 bases remaining between them. In germline, CDR1 is LGHNA, CDR2 YNFKEQ. Here the CDR3 reads CASSQGDYQDTQYF. The CDR3, as DNA: TGTGCCAGCAGCCAAGGTGACTACCAGGATACGCAGTATTTT.

The chain uses TRBV7-2 and TRBJ2-1; weak D call: TRBD1 (6 bases). The CDR3 runs to 14 residues. Looked up from germline, CDR1 is SGHTA and CDR2 is FQGNSA. The V gene lost 5 bases and the J gene lost 5 bases, with 13 bases spanning the gap. The CDR3 spells CASSPYGQHNEQFF. Here the CDR3 DNA reads TGTGCCAGCAGCCCCTATGGACAGCACAATGAGCAGTTCTTC.